These 21 T cell receptor beta chains were sequenced from one sample in a study of shared clonotypes between healthy human individuals. As defined, naive CD8 cells were CD45RO-negative and positively selected for CCR7, with terminally differentiated effector memory CD45RA+ cells excluded. TCRdb's table, derived via immunoSEQ multiplex PCR, lists solely in-frame clones and lacks some. The sample yields approximately 600,000 clones, around 95% seen once. Material for sequencing was naive CD8+ T cells sorted from blood. These receptors all stem from a woman aged 30 to 39 in good health.

The chain has TRBV5-1 and TRBJ1-3; D gene unclear. V was trimmed by 0 bases and J by 4 bases, leaving 11 bases between them. Germline CDR1 and CDR2: SGHRS and YFSETQ. The CDR3 consists of 15 residues. CDR3 nucleotides: TGCGCCAGCAGCTTGGACCCCACTCCCGGAAACACCATATATTTT. Encoded protein: CASSLDPTPGNTIYF.

The V and J genes are TRBV9 and TRBJ2-5; no clear D gene. The CDR3 has 15 amino acids. Trimming pared 0 bases from V and 5 bases from J, leaving 14 bases between. CDR1 SGDLS and CDR2 YYNGEE come from the germline V gene. CDR3 DNA: TGTGCCAGCAGCGTAGAGTGGGGTTTAGGGGAGACCCAGTACTTC. Translation gives CASSVEWGLGETQYF.

To note about this clone: Additional DNA sequences in this sample encode the identical CDR3. The V and J genes are TRBV19 and TRBJ2-7; D perhaps matches TRBD1 (6 bases). The CDR3 sequence is 14 residues long. Germline values: CDR1 LNHDA, CDR2 SQIVND (reference sequence). V was clipped by 3 bases and J by 2 bases, with 11 bases between them. CDR3 loop: CASSIRTEAYEQYF. Here the CDR3 DNA reads TGTGCCAGTAGTATCAGGACAGAAGCCTACGAGCAGTACTTC.

This rearrangement joins TRBV27 to TRBJ1-3, with TRBD1 matching 9 bases. Germline-derived CDR1 and CDR2 are MNHEY and SMNVEV (reference sequence). Trimming removed 5 bases from V and 7 bases from J; junction bases left unmatched: 6. The CDR3 runs to 14 residues. In nucleotides, the CDR3 is TGTGCCAGCAGTCGAACAGGGGGCCGTAACACCATATATTTT. The encoded protein is CASSRTGGRNTIYF.

The chain has TRBV7-9 and TRBJ2-2; no definite D call. The CDR3 length is 12 residues. With 1 base removed from V and 10 bases from J, the gap between germline ends came to 7 bases. Per germline, CDR1 SEHNR and CDR2 FQNEAQ (reference sequence). The CDR3 loop is CASSLVREELFF. The CDR3 region has the DNA TGTGCCAGCAGCTTAGTCCGTGAGGAGCTGTTTTTT.

The rearrangement uses TRBV4-1 and TRBJ1-2; D is undetermined. The CDR3 is made up of 14 amino acids. With 1 base removed from V and 6 bases from J, the gap between germline ends came to 12 bases. Germline V lookup: CDR1 MGHRA, CDR2 YSYEKL. CDR3 loop: CASSQGGLRDGYTF. The CDR3 DNA reads TGCGCCAGCAGCCAAGGAGGGCTGAGGGATGGCTACACCTTC.

The chain carries TRBV7-2 and TRBJ2-6, with TRBD2 identical over 8 bases. Germline V gene lookup returns CDR1 SGHTA and CDR2 FQGNSA. After removal of 5 bases from V and 0 bases from J, the junction contained 12 bases not matched to a gene. This CDR3 region has 19 residues. CDR3 DNA sequence: TGTGCCAGCAGCCGTAAGAGACTAGCGACAAACTCTGGGGCCAACGTCCTGACTTTC. Translated, it gives CASSRKRLATNSGANVLTF.

The chain couples TRBV28 to TRBJ2-7, with 8 bases lining up with TRBD2. The CDR3 sequence is 16 residues long. V shed 6 bases and J 3 bases; nucleotides not matched to a gene: 13. From germline, CDR1 is MDHEN and CDR2 SYDVKM. The CDR3 nucleotides are TGTGCCAGCAGACATCCCCCTCGGGAGGGCCTCTACGAGCAGTACTTC. This codes for CASRHPPREGLYEQYF.

The chain has TRBV29-1 and TRBJ2-5; no reliable D call. The J call is uncertain, as TRBJ2-7 better fits the DNA end. The germline gives CDR1 SQVTM, CDR2 ANQGSEA. CDR3 size: 13 residues. In DNA form, the CDR3 reads TGCAGCGTTGAGATGGGAAGGGACTACGAGCAGTACTTC. Encoded protein: CSVEMGRDYEQYF.

The table lists this clone with a count of one. The chain links TRBV10-3 to TRBJ2-7; D tentatively reads TRBD1 or TRBD2 (5 bases each). Germline CDR1 ENHRY, CDR2 SYGVKD. The CDR3 loop spans 18 amino acids. V lost 3 bases and J lost 3, with 24 bases in between. The CDR3 here is CAISDPNMTGGNLYEQYF. The CDR3 region has the DNA TGTGCCATCAGTGATCCCAATATGACTGGGGGAAACCTCTACGAGCAGTACTTC.

The chain links TRBV5-1 to TRBJ2-7; 9 nucleotides line up with TRBD2. V trimming: 1 base; J trimming: 2 bases; junction bases outside the gene matches: 4. Germline V gene lookup returns CDR1 SGHRS and CDR2 YFSETQ. The CDR3 runs 15 residues. For the CDR3, the DNA is TGCGCCAGCAGCTTGTTAGGGACTAGCCCCTACGAGCAGTACTTC. Protein: CASSLLGTSPYEQYF.

The chain links TRBV19 to TRBJ2-1; D perhaps matches TRBD2 (6 bases). Trimming took off 1 base at V and 0 bases at J, with 7 bases between the two ends. The CDR3 extends over 15 amino acids. Looked up from germline, CDR1 is LNHDA and CDR2 is SQIVND (reference sequence). CDR3 amino acids: CASSIGGNSYNEQFF. In DNA, the CDR3 is TGTGCCAGTAGTATAGGCGGGAACTCCTACAATGAGCAGTTCTTC.

About this clone itself: The sample holds other DNA sequences that translate to the same CDR3. V gene TRBV19 combines with J gene TRBJ1-3; unclear D gene. The germline gives CDR1 LNHDA, CDR2 SQIVND (reference sequence). This CDR3 has 14 residues. Trimming shortened V by 5 bases and J by 2 bases, and 10 bases separated the two germline ends. The CDR3 here is CASSAGVTGNTIYF. The CDR3 bases are TGTGCCAGTAGTGCTGGTGTTACTGGAAACACCATATATTTT.

This chain uses TRBV18 with TRBJ2-7; D call uncertain. Germline V lookup: CDR1 KGHSH, CDR2 LQKENI. Trimming removed 4 bases from V and 2 bases from J, with 9 bases in between. This CDR3 has 13 amino acids. The CDR3 coding sequence is TGTGCCAGCTCACGAGGCACAACCTACGAGCAGTACTTC. This translates into CASSRGTTYEQYF. The full variable domain, its missing parts supplied by reference TRBV18 and TRBJ2-7, is NAGVMQNPRHLVRRRGQEARLRCSPMKGHSHVYWYRQLPEEGLKFMVYLQKENIIDESGMPKERFSAEFPKEGPSILRIQQVVRGDSAAYFCASSRGTTYEQYFGPGTRLTVT.

This chain connects TRBV28 to TRBJ2-3, with D perhaps matching TRBD1 or TRBD2 (5 bases each). From germline, CDR1 is MDHEN and CDR2 SYDVKM. V lost 4 bases and J 2 bases, leaving 16 bases between the germline ends. The CDR3 length is 16 residues. CDR3: CASSWTGTQITDTQYF. The CDR3 coding sequence is TGTGCCAGCAGTTGGACCGGGACCCAAATCACAGATACGCAGTATTTT.

This clone has just a few counts. The genes are TRBV28 and TRBJ2-7, with TRBD2 as a possible D gene (6 bases). Trimming stripped 5 bases from V and 4 bases from J, with 21 bases between. The CDR3 is made up of 16 amino acids. Germline values: CDR1 MDHEN, CDR2 SYDVKM. Here the CDR3 reads CASSPASGLLLYEQYF. DNA of the CDR3: TGTGCCAGCAGTCCTGCGAGCGGGCTCTTGCTTTACGAGCAGTACTTC.

This clone was seen a single time. The chain employs TRBV13 and TRBJ2-1, with 8 bases identical to TRBD2. This CDR3 region has 14 residues. Trimming at V came to 5 bases and at J to 10 bases, leaving 10 bases not matched to a gene. Germline values: CDR1 PRHDT, CDR2 FYEKMQ (reference sequence). CDR3 sequence: CASSPALLAEEQFF. The CDR3 region has the DNA TGTGCCAGCAGCCCGGCCCTACTAGCGGAAGAGCAGTTCTTC.

The chain uses TRBV15 and TRBJ2-2; 7 bases align to TRBD2. Looked up from germline, CDR1 is LNHNV and CDR2 is YYDKDF (reference sequence). V lost 0 bases, J lost 0 bases, and 7 bases stayed unmatched. The CDR3 runs 18 residues. This CDR3 is CATSREGDGRPNTGELFF. Written as DNA, the CDR3 is TGTGCCACCAGCAGAGAGGGGGACGGGAGGCCGAACACCGGGGAGCTGTTTTTT.

The chain combines TRBV4-2 with TRBJ2-7; the match to TRBD2 covers 12 bases. Germline trimming cut 2 bases from V and 2 bases from J; bases unmatched to any gene: 10. This CDR3 is 18 amino acids long. The germline CDR1 and CDR2 sequences are LGHNA and YNFKEQ. CDR3 amino acids: CASSQNGLAGIRPYEQYF. The CDR3 nucleotides are TGTGCCAGCAGCCAAAATGGACTAGCGGGAATCAGACCCTACGAGCAGTACTTC.

The genes are TRBV27 and TRBJ1-2, with D hard to call. The V end lost 5 bases, the J end lost 1 base, and 17 bases lay between the germline ends. This CDR3 has 16 amino acids. Per the germline V gene, CDR1 is MNHEY and CDR2 is SMNVEV (reference sequence). The CDR3 reads CASSPSSDGFNYGYTF. DNA for the CDR3: TGTGCCAGCAGTCCATCCTCGGACGGTTTTAACTATGGCTACACCTTC.

The chain recombines TRBV6-4 with TRBJ2-7; 8 bases agree with TRBD1. V dropped 4 bases and J dropped 4; count of bases not matched to a gene: 12. This CDR3 comprises 16 residues. Germline V gene lookup returns CDR1 MRHNA and CDR2 SNTAGT. Here the CDR3 reads CASSAALAGGGYEQYF. In DNA form, the CDR3 reads TGTGCCAGCAGTGCGGCCCTGGCAGGGGGCGGATACGAGCAGTACTTC.